This TCR beta chain emerged from a study of graft-versus-host responses after intestinal transplantation. Study summary: Recipients had multivisceral, liver-intestinal, or isolated intestinal transplants.

This CDR3 is built from 14 residues. The V segment lost 5 bases and the J segment 2 bases; nucleotides outside the gene matches: 4. Germline CDR1 and CDR2: LNHDA and SQIVND (reference sequence). About this clone itself: What it binds is unknown.

TCRdb's copy holds only in-frame clones and misses some; the assay was immunoSEQ multiplex PCR. This sample has about 94,000 clones; around nine tenths occur once, and the top ten carry approximately 0.48%. Study conclusions and caveats: Maximum circulating GvH clone levels tracked with early post-transplant HvG decreases. Allografts from individuals with graft-donor T cell macrochimerism displayed high graft-versus-host to host-versus-graft clonal ratios. GvH clones appeared in recipient marrow, some first in ileum or blood.

This clonotype was obtained from a human donor who received an intestinal transplant. This specimen consisted of unstimulated CD8+ T cells sorted from spleen or lymph node cells, obtained before intestinal transplant. V and J are TRBV19 and TRBJ2-7, with TRBD2 identical over 9 bases. The CDR3 loop reads CASSPTSGPYEQYF. The CDR3 bases are TGTGCCAGTAGTCCGACTAGCGGTCCCTACGAGCAGTACTTC.